The present T cell receptor (beta chain) was sequenced within a study of shared clonotypes between healthy human individuals. CD8 cells regarded as naive lacked CD45RO, were positively chosen for CCR7, and omitted terminally differentiated effector memory CD45RA+ cells. This table comes from immunoSEQ multiplex PCR, and its TCRdb copy is limited to in-frame clones, with some not included. The sample has millions of clones, over 85% seen once. Germline-derived CDR1 and CDR2 are SGHTS and YDEGEE. Trimming removed 7 bases at V and 6 bases at J, with 14 bases between. This CDR3 region has 12 residues. V usage is TRBV5-8 and J usage is TRBJ2-7; D might be TRBD1 (5 bases). The receptor comes from a man aged 18 to 30 in good health. Sample: naive CD8+ T cells sorted from blood. The CDR3 sequence is CASGHPETEQYF. The CDR3 region has the DNA TGTGCCAGCGGACACCCTGAAACCGAGCAGTACTTC.